The 10 T cell receptor beta chains below were found in one sample sequenced in a study of CD8 T cells in ankylosing spondylitis. One entry per CDR3 protein results from TCRdb running MiXCR on the 5' RACE reads. The data show 240,000 or so distinct CDR3 sequences, 7.5% to 9% seen once. Sequencing was performed on blood, either unsorted or a sorted T cell fraction (not recorded which). These receptors originate from a male donor with ankylosing spondylitis or in good health (not recorded which).

This clonotype showed up many times. The chain has TRBV12-3 or TRBV12-4 and TRBJ2-2; 10 bases line up with TRBD2. The CDR3 is made up of 16 amino acids. The V and J ends lost 3 bases and 6 bases, in that order; junction bases with no gene match: 7. The DNA of the CDR3 is TGTGCCAGCAGTTTCGGTAGCGGGGGGATGGCCGGGGAGCTGTTTTTT. Protein sequence: CASSFGSGGMAGELFF.

This clonotype was picked up many times. The J gene is TRBJ1-1, the V gene TRBV12-3 or TRBV12-4, with 8 bases that match TRBD1. The CDR3 runs 15 residues. V shed 3 bases and J 6 bases; nucleotides not matched to a gene: 9. CDR3: CASSLRQGKEAEAFF. In DNA form, the CDR3 reads TGTGCCAGCAGTTTGAGACAGGGGAAGGAAGCTGAAGCTTTCTTT.

This clonotype was recorded many times. The V call is TRBV7-9, the J call TRBJ1-1, with D maybe TRBD1 (5 bases). Trimming shortened V by 7 bases and J by 0 bases, and 12 bases separated the two germline ends. Per germline, CDR1 SEHNR and CDR2 FQNEAQ (reference sequence). CDR3 size: 14 residues. The CDR3 protein is CASTHRGVNTEAFF. The CDR3 nucleotides read TGTGCCAGCACCCACCGAGGGGTGAACACTGAAGCTTTCTTT.

In the case of this clonotype: A much larger clonotype is one base distant, so this may be a read error. As DNA, the CDR3 is TGTGCCAGCAGTTTAGTTGGCCAGGCGGAAGAGACCCAGTACTTC. It codes for CASSLVGQAEETQYF. The genes are TRBV12-3 or TRBV12-4 and TRBJ2-5; no reliable D call. This CDR3 region has 15 residues. Trimming removed 1 base from V and 3 bases from J, with 12 bases in between.

In its sample, this clonotype was seen many times. The rearrangement links TRBV7-9 to TRBJ2-2; D call uncertain. The V gene lost 1 base and the J gene lost 4 bases, with 4 bases spanning the gap. The CDR3 length is 13 residues. Germline V gene sequence: CDR1 SEHNR, CDR2 FQNEAQ (reference sequence). CDR3 loop: CASSLERTGELFF. The CDR3 DNA follows: TGTGCCAGCAGCTTAGAGCGCACCGGGGAGCTGTTTTTT.

This clonotype was counted many times. V and J are TRBV12-3 or TRBV12-4 and TRBJ1-1; D perhaps matches TRBD1 (6 bases). The CDR3 covers 14 residues. V lost 6 bases to trimming and J lost 11 bases, with 22 bases between them. CDR3 sequence (DNA): TGTGCCAGCAGCCCCTCAATAGGGGGGCGTATGGCTTTCTTT. Encoded protein: CASSPSIGGRMAFF.

In this sample, this clonotype turned up many times. The chain recombines TRBV7-2 with TRBJ2-1, with 10 positions matching TRBD2. The V gene's germline CDR1 is SGHTA and CDR2 FQGNSA. V lost 5 bases, J lost 6 bases, and 10 bases stayed unmatched. The CDR3 sequence is 16 residues long. DNA of the CDR3: TGTGCCAGCAGCCCCCAGGGACTAGCGCGGAGCAATGAGCAGTTCTTC. Protein product: CASSPQGLARSNEQFF.

In its sample, this clonotype was seen a few times. CDR3 sequence reads: CASSSRDRATEAFF. The CDR3 coding sequence is TGTGCCAGCAGCTCACGGGACAGGGCCACTGAAGCTTTCTTT. The chain recombines TRBV5-5 with TRBJ1-1, with 9 nucleotides matching TRBD1. The germline V gene encodes CDR1 SGHKS and CDR2 YYEKEE (reference sequence). The junction had 4 bases not matched to a gene; V was cut back by 3 bases and J by 4 bases. The CDR3 is 14 amino acids.

This clonotype showed up many times. V is TRBV11-2 and J is TRBJ2-5, with TRBD2 matching 7 bases. The ends lost 2 bases at V and 1 base at J; junction bases unmatched: 4. Germline CDR1 is SGHAT and CDR2 is FQNNGV. The CDR3 extends over 15 amino acids. The CDR3, as DNA: TGTGCCAGCAGCTTAAGCCCTAGCGGCCAAGAGACCCAGTACTTC. It codes for CASSLSPSGQETQYF.

This clonotype was observed at least ten times. The chain couples TRBV5-5 to TRBJ2-3; 7 bases match TRBD2. The CDR3 is 16 amino acids. The trim removed 5 bases at V and 2 bases at J, leaving 11 bases unmatched. Germline CDR1 reads SGHKS; CDR2 reads YYEKEE (reference sequence). CDR3 DNA sequence: TGTGCCAGCAGGCGCCAGGCGGGGACTACCACAGATACGCAGTATTTT. Protein product: CASRRQAGTTTDTQYF.